The 14 T cell receptor beta chains below come from one sample, sequenced in a study of T-cell reconstitution after alpha-beta-depleted transplantation in children. Using unique molecular identifiers, the investigators prepared the TCRbeta library. TCRdb called the PCR reads again in MiXCR, with one record for every CDR3 protein. Altogether about 980,000 distinct CDR3 sequences are present, roughly 29% being singletons, with the ten largest covering about 28%. The input for sequencing was PBMCs, mostly from graft donor cells, taken 360 days after TCRalphabeta/CD19-depleted stem cell transplant. These receptors were collected from a boy less than two years old who had a stem cell transplant for SCID, so the T cells may come from the graft donor.

The chain employs TRBV5-1 and TRBJ2-3, with a possible D match to TRBD2 (6 bases). Germline V CDR1 and CDR2: SGHRS, YFSETQ. V was cut by 1 base and J by 1 base, with 19 bases left in between. CDR3 length: 18 amino acids. The CDR3 DNA sequence: TGCGCCAGCAGCTTGACCACCGCGGCGGGATGGGGCACAGATACGCAGTATTTT. Translating it yields CASSLTTAAGWGTDTQYF.

The rearrangement joins TRBV20-1 to TRBJ1-2; TRBD1 matches 8 bases. The V and J ends lost 6 bases and 0 bases, in that order; junction bases with no gene match: 12. Germline V CDR1 and CDR2: DFQATT, SNEGSKA (reference sequence). The CDR3 is 16 amino acids. CDR3: CSADRDRLLANYGYTF. For the CDR3, the DNA is TGCAGTGCGGACAGGGACAGGTTATTAGCTAACTATGGCTACACCTTC.

V usage is TRBV11-2 and J usage is TRBJ2-3, with 7 bases fitting TRBD2. CDR1 is SGHAT, CDR2 FQNNGV, per germline. The V segment lost 4 bases and the J segment 2 bases; nucleotides outside the gene matches: 6. The CDR3 has 15 amino acids. CDR3 bases: TGTGCCAGCAGCTATCTAGCGGCTTTCACAGATACGCAGTATTTT. Its protein is CASSYLAAFTDTQYF.

This clonotype was observed a handful of times. The rearrangement uses TRBV5-4 and TRBJ2-1; a possible D gene is TRBD1 (5 bases). The V gene's germline CDR1 is SGHNT and CDR2 YYREEE (reference sequence). The CDR3 is made up of 15 amino acids. V dropped 1 base and J dropped 10 bases, with 18 bases sitting between them. CDR3: CASSLSQGARGEQFF. The CDR3 coding sequence is TGTGCCAGCAGCTTGTCGCAGGGTGCGCGAGGCGAGCAGTTCTTC.

The chain combines TRBV12-3 or TRBV12-4 with TRBJ2-1, with TRBD2 matching 8 bases. The V segment lost 7 bases and the J segment 5 bases; nucleotides outside the gene matches: 10. This CDR3 is built from 15 residues. The CDR3 protein is CASTQRIAGNNEQFF. In DNA, the CDR3 is TGTGCCAGCACTCAAAGAATAGCGGGGAACAATGAGCAGTTCTTC.

The CDR3 DNA is TGTGCCAGCAGCTTAGGGGACCGATCACTCCTTGGCTACACCTTC. Its protein product is CASSLGDRSLLGYTF. This chain joins TRBV5-5 and TRBJ1-2; D perhaps matches TRBD1 (5 bases). The CDR3 contains 15 residues. Germline assignment: CDR1 SGHKS and CDR2 YYEKEE (reference sequence). V was pared by 2 bases and J by 7 bases, with 18 bases between.

V usage is TRBV12-3 or TRBV12-4 and J usage is TRBJ1-2; the match to TRBD1 covers 8 bases. With V trimmed by 5 bases and J by 5 bases, 13 bases remained unmatched. This CDR3 has 16 amino acids. CDR3 amino acids: CASSPSGGKFPYGYTF. For the CDR3, the DNA is TGTGCCAGCAGTCCCTCAGGGGGCAAGTTTCCATATGGCTACACCTTC.

This clonotype turned up a few times. V usage is TRBV12-5 and J usage is TRBJ2-5; 7 bases align to TRBD2. The germline gives CDR1 LGHNT, CDR2 FRNRAP. The V and J ends lost 7 bases and 2 bases, in that order; junction bases with no gene match: 16. CDR3 length equals 17 residues. CDR3 nucleotides: TGTGCTAGTGCCATAAACCCCGGGACTACTAGGCAAGAGACCCAGTACTTC. As protein: CASAINPGTTRQETQYF.

This clonotype was counted a few times. The CDR3 DNA is TGCGCCAGCAGCCAAGGGATGACAGGGCTGGGTGGTGAAGCTTTCTTT. Its protein is CASSQGMTGLGGEAFF. V usage is TRBV4-3 and J usage is TRBJ1-1; TRBD1 agrees at 7 bases. The CDR3 length is 16 residues. The germline V gene has CDR1 LGHNA and CDR2 YSLEER. Trimming removed 1 base from V and 7 bases from J; junction bases left unmatched: 12.

The chain joins TRBV18 to TRBJ2-3, with D perhaps assigned TRBD1 or TRBD2 (5 bases each). This CDR3 is built from 17 residues. The germline CDR1 and CDR2 sequences are KGHSH and LQKENI. Trimming left V 2 bases short and J 2 bases short, with 17 bases between. The CDR3 is CASSPEGPFAYTDTQYF. The CDR3 DNA sequence: TGTGCCAGCTCACCAGAGGGACCCTTCGCCTACACAGATACGCAGTATTTT.

The gene calls are TRBV7-9 and TRBJ1-1, with D perhaps TRBD1 (5 bases). The CDR3 runs 14 residues. The ends were cut back, 0 bases at V and 6 bases at J, with 11 bases in the middle. Germline values: CDR1 SEHNR, CDR2 FQNEAQ (reference sequence). The CDR3 DNA follows: TGTGCCAGCAGCTTAGCAGGGGTGGAGGCTGAAGCTTTCTTT. Its protein is CASSLAGVEAEAFF. Using reference TRBV7-9 and TRBJ1-1 for the parts outside the CDR3, the full variable domain is DTGVSQNPRHKITKRGQNVTFRCDPISEHNRLYWYRQTLGQGPEFLTYFQNEAQLEKSRLLSDRFSAERPKGSFSTLEIQRTEQGDSAMYLCASSLAGVEAEAFFGQGTRLTVV.

This clonotype came up a few times. V is TRBV11-2 and J is TRBJ2-7; 8 bases are a match to TRBD1. CDR1 and CDR2 (germline): SGHAT, FQNNGV. This CDR3 has 15 amino acids. After removal of 4 bases from V and 2 bases from J, the junction contained 7 bases not matched to a gene. CDR3 loop: CASSYYRDRTYEQYF. For the CDR3, the DNA is TGTGCCAGCAGCTATTACCGGGACAGGACCTACGAGCAGTACTTC.

The V gene is TRBV15, the J gene TRBJ1-2; 9 positions match TRBD1. Trimming took 3 bases from V and 7 from J; bases not matched to a gene: 6. Germline CDR1 LNHNV, CDR2 YYDKDF (reference sequence). This CDR3 has 14 residues. CDR3 bases: TGTGCCACCAGCAGCCAACAGGGGGCTGGTGGCTACACCTTC. Its protein product is CATSSQQGAGGYTF.

In its sample, this clonotype was seen a few times. The rearrangement uses TRBV20-1 and TRBJ2-5, with D possibly TRBD2 on 5 matching bases. This CDR3 spans 13 amino acids. V gave up 6 bases and J gave up 0 bases, with 11 bases separating them. The germline gives CDR1 DFQATT, CDR2 SNEGSKA (reference sequence). As DNA, the CDR3 is TGCAGTGCCCAACTAGAATACCAAGAGACCCAGTACTTC. Translation: CSAQLEYQETQYF.